This TCR beta chain comes out of a study of cytomegalovirus exposure and HLA in healthy donors. The V gene end was trimmed by 5 bases and the J gene end by 15 bases; junction bases not matched to a gene: 16. Germline V lookup: CDR1 MDHEN, CDR2 SYDVKM. The CDR3 has 14 amino acids. The PCR contained 60 Vbeta and 13 Jbeta primers. Using immunoSEQ multiplex PCR, the repertoire was profiled, and TCRdb retains in-frame clones only, with some absent. The sample yields around 150,000 clones, 85% to 90% seen once. The rearrangement links TRBV28 to TRBJ2-1, with 7 bases lining up with TRBD1. The TCR was taken from a woman aged 25 to 39 in good health and CMV-seronegative. The sequencing input was PBMCs. DNA for the CDR3: TGTGCCAGCAGTCCCCCCCCGACAGGGTTTGGTCGGTTCTTC. Its protein product is CASSPPPTGFGRFF.